This T cell receptor (beta chain) stems from a study of T cell responses to AZD1222 COVID-19 vaccine. Trimming removed 2 bases from V and 3 bases from J, with 11 bases in between. This CDR3 contains 15 residues. Germline V gene data show CDR1 as MNHEY and CDR2 as SVGAGI. Clones were sequenced by immunoSEQ multiplex PCR, and TCRdb holds only the in-frame ones, with some missing. The profile covers about 97,000 clones, with 80% to 90% appearing a single time and 7.5% taken by the ten largest. Overall study results and limits: Targeting of unmutated variant regions was reportedly seen in nearly half of spike-specific TCRs. Baseline seropositivity characterized only a handful of AZD1222 recipients.

Turning to this clone: Its antigen is not known.

The sample was peripheral blood, taken on day 0 of AZD1222 vaccination. The clonotype comes from an adult in good health. The chain recombines TRBV6-5 with TRBJ1-5; maybe TRBD1 (5 bases). CDR3 nucleotides: TGTGCCAGCAGTTACGACAGACAGCCCAATCAGCCCCAGCATTTT. This gives the protein CASSYDRQPNQPQHF.